One and the same sample provided the 28 T cell receptor beta chains below, sequenced in a study of blood T cell repertoires in COVID-19. TCRdb's copy holds only in-frame clones and misses some; the assay was immunoSEQ multiplex PCR. Altogether 95,000 to 110,000 clones are present, about 89% being singletons, with the ten largest covering nearly 5%. Sequenced sample: peripheral blood. The receptors shown here come from a man in his forties or fifties with active or convalescent COVID-19.

V is TRBV18 and J is TRBJ2-6; the D is unclear. Germline CDR1 reads KGHSH; CDR2 reads LQKENI. This CDR3 comprises 15 residues. V was trimmed by 2 bases and J by 7 bases, leaving 12 bases between them. CDR3 protein: CASSPSEAPANVLTF. DNA for the CDR3: TGTGCCAGCTCACCAAGCGAGGCTCCTGCCAACGTCCTGACTTTC.

This chain uses TRBV12-5 with TRBJ2-5, with 14 bases matching TRBD2. CDR3 length equals 17 residues. CDR1 LGHNT and CDR2 FRNRAP come from the germline V gene. Losses at the gene ends were 7 bases for V and 2 bases for J; bases not matched to a gene: 9. This CDR3 reads CASALGLAGGSQETQYF. CDR3 in DNA: TGTGCTAGTGCCCTTGGACTAGCGGGAGGATCTCAAGAGACCCAGTACTTC.

The chain joins TRBV25-1 to TRBJ2-7; a weak D match, TRBD2 (6 bases). The CDR3 covers 11 residues. Trimming took off 5 bases at V and 7 bases at J, with 9 bases between the two ends. Germline loops: CDR1 MGHDK, CDR2 SYGVNS. The CDR3 DNA is TGTGCCAGCAGTTTGCGGGGAGAGCAGTACTTC. Protein product: CASSLRGEQYF.

The chain recombines TRBV5-5 with TRBJ2-2; D might be TRBD2 (5 bases). CDR1 SGHKS and CDR2 YYEKEE come from the germline V gene (reference sequence). The V end was cut by 6 bases, the J end by 4 bases, with 16 bases between. This CDR3 has 15 residues. The CDR3 sequence is CASTLREGATGELFF. In DNA, the CDR3 is TGTGCCAGCACCCTCCGAGAGGGAGCCACCGGGGAGCTGTTTTTT.

The rearrangement joins TRBV7-8 to TRBJ1-2, with no clear D. This CDR3 is built from 14 residues. V was pared by 6 bases and J by 3 bases, with 14 bases between. Germline CDR1 is SGHVS and CDR2 is FQNEAQ. The CDR3 nucleotides are TGTGCCAGCAGGCTTGCGGGCAGCGACTATGGCTACACCTTC. The encoded protein is CASRLAGSDYGYTF.

The gene calls are TRBV12-5 and TRBJ2-1, with TRBD1 as a possible D gene (6 bases). The length of the CDR3 is 16 residues. Germline CDR1 reads LGHNT; CDR2 reads FRNRAP. The V end lost 7 bases, the J end lost 4 bases, and 20 bases lay between the germline ends. DNA of the CDR3: TGTGCTAGTGCCCTCACAAGGGGACAAACTTACAATGAGCAGTTCTTC. Encoded protein: CASALTRGQTYNEQFF.

The rearrangement uses TRBV21-1 and TRBJ1-3; the table calls TRBD1, which could not be checked here. TRBV21-1 is annotated as a pseudogene. The CDR3 sequence is 17 residues long. DNA for the CDR3: TGTGCCAGCAGCATGACAGGGGCCATGACCCTGGGAAACACCATATATTTT. Protein: CASSMTGAMTLGNTIYF.

CDR3 residues: CASSRDRGNQPQHF. The DNA for the CDR3 is TGTGCCAGCAGCAGGGACAGGGGCAATCAGCCCCAGCATTTT. The chain recombines TRBV7-2 with TRBJ1-5; 9 bases are shared with TRBD1. V gave up 5 bases and J gave up 2 bases; unmatched junction bases: 1. This CDR3 region has 14 residues. Germline CDR1 SGHTA, CDR2 FQGNSA.

V is TRBV28 and J is TRBJ1-1, with 10 bases matching TRBD1. CDR1 and CDR2 from the germline V gene are MDHEN and SYDVKM. The CDR3 consists of 17 residues. The V segment lost 6 bases and the J segment 1 base; nucleotides outside the gene matches: 11. CDR3 sequence reads: CASSHRDRGLTNTEAFF. DNA for the CDR3: TGTGCCAGCAGCCACCGGGACAGGGGTCTGACGAACACTGAAGCTTTCTTT.

This clone has just a few counts. The gene calls are TRBV7-3 and TRBJ2-7; D is ambiguous. V was cut by 4 bases and J by 6 bases, with 10 bases left in between. The CDR3 contains 12 residues. Germline CDR1 and CDR2: SGHTA and FQGTGA. CDR3 sequence: CASSSFAGEQYF. The CDR3, as DNA: TGTGCCAGCAGCTCCTTCGCCGGCGAGCAGTACTTC.

The chain is built from TRBV30 and TRBJ1-5; D possibly corresponds to TRBD1 (5 bases). CDR1 and CDR2 (germline): GTSNPN, SVGIG (reference sequence). The CDR3 covers 13 residues. Trimming took off 6 bases at V and 7 bases at J, with 16 bases between the two ends. In DNA form, the CDR3 reads TGTGCCTGTCAGGCAGGGCCCGGGCAGCCCCAGCATTTT. The encoded protein is CACQAGPGQPQHF.

The count of this clone is one. This chain connects TRBV4-1 to TRBJ1-6; 11 bases line up with TRBD1. The CDR3 contains 15 residues. Germline CDR1 and CDR2: MGHRA and YSYEKL. V trimming: 6 bases; J trimming: 8 bases; junction bases outside the gene matches: 6. The CDR3 nucleotides read TGCGCCAGCAGGCACCGGGACAGGGGGGATTCACCCCTCCACTTT. Residues: CASRHRDRGDSPLHF.

The chain is built from TRBV4-1 and TRBJ1-4; 11 bases agree with TRBD1. The length of the CDR3 is 15 residues. V gave up 2 bases and J gave up 7 bases; unmatched junction bases: 3. In germline, CDR1 is MGHRA, CDR2 YSYEKL. For the CDR3, the DNA is TGCGCCAGCAGCCAATCGGGGACAGGGGGTGAAAAACTGTTTTTT. It specifies CASSQSGTGGEKLFF.

This chain uses TRBV28 with TRBJ1-6; unclear D gene. V lost 2 bases and J 7 bases, leaving 9 bases between the germline ends. Germline V gene data show CDR1 as MDHEN and CDR2 as SYDVKM. This CDR3 region has 14 residues. CDR3 protein: CASSLIRGNSPLHF. CDR3 DNA: TGTGCCAGCAGTTTAATTAGAGGGAATTCACCCCTCCACTTT.

This clone was observed once. The V call is TRBV3-1 (or the pseudogene TRBV3-2), the J call TRBJ1-2; no definite D call. The germline V gene encodes CDR1 LGHDT and CDR2 YNNKEL (reference sequence). CDR3 length equals 13 residues. Trimming left V 1 base short and J 6 bases short, with 9 bases between. This CDR3 reads CASSQAEGDGYTF. The CDR3 bases are TGTGCCAGCAGCCAAGCGGAGGGCGATGGCTACACCTTC.

The chain joins TRBV30 to TRBJ1-5; perhaps TRBD1 as D (5 bases). V was clipped by 5 bases and J by 1 base, with 15 bases between them. The CDR3 is 15 amino acids. Germline lookup yields CDR1 GTSNPN and CDR2 SVGIG (reference sequence). The CDR3 DNA reads TGTGCCTGGTCTCGGGGGTCGGTCAGCAATCAGCCCCAGCATTTT. Encoded protein: CAWSRGSVSNQPQHF.

The genes are TRBV6-1 and TRBJ2-7; unclear D gene. Trimming took off 3 bases at V and 0 bases at J, with 6 bases between the two ends. Germline lookup yields CDR1 MNHNS and CDR2 SASEGT. The CDR3 has 13 amino acids. The CDR3 reads CASSDLVSYEQYF. DNA for the CDR3: TGTGCCAGCAGTGACCTTGTCTCCTACGAGCAGTACTTC.

V is TRBV7-9 and J is TRBJ1-3; possibly TRBD1 for D (6 bases). Trimming removed 5 bases from V and 8 bases from J, with 16 bases in between. The V gene's germline CDR1 is SEHNR and CDR2 FQNEAQ (reference sequence). The CDR3 runs 14 residues. CDR3 in DNA: TGTGCCAGCAGCAGGACAACAGGGCTGGACACCATATATTTT. Its protein is CASSRTTGLDTIYF.

J is TRBJ2-3 and V is TRBV4-3; no clear D gene. In germline, CDR1 is LGHNA, CDR2 YSLEER. Trimming took 1 base from V and 1 from J, leaving 9 bases between them. The CDR3 extends over 15 amino acids. The CDR3, as DNA: TGCGCCAGCAGCCAAGTTCCCTTTGGCACAGATACGCAGTATTTT. Amino acids: CASSQVPFGTDTQYF.

The chain combines TRBV11-3 with TRBJ2-2, with D perhaps matching TRBD1 (5 bases). This CDR3 spans 13 amino acids. Trimming cost V 5 bases and J 5 bases, with 9 bases left between them. The germline gives CDR1 SGHNT, CDR2 YENEEA. The CDR3 region has the DNA TGTGCCAGCAGCACTCGACAGACCGGGGAGCTGTTTTTT. Translated: CASSTRQTGELFF.

The V gene is TRBV12-3 or TRBV12-4, the J gene TRBJ1-1; D remains ambiguous. The CDR3 is 13 residues long. V was shortened by 2 bases and J by 1 base, with 5 bases between the two germline ends. CDR3 sequence reads: CASSLNRNTEAFF. The CDR3 DNA reads TGTGCCAGCAGTTTAAACAGGAACACTGAAGCTTTCTTT.

The gene calls are TRBV27 and TRBJ2-2; D not resolved. CDR1 and CDR2 from the germline V gene are MNHEY and SMNVEV (reference sequence). V lost 4 bases and J lost 7, with 7 bases in between. CDR3 size: 12 residues. The CDR3 here is CASSYNGGELFF. In DNA, the CDR3 is TGTGCCAGCAGTTACAATGGCGGGGAGCTGTTTTTT.

The genes are TRBV5-6 and TRBJ1-2, with D unclear. This CDR3 has 11 amino acids. The germline V gene encodes CDR1 SGHDT and CDR2 YYEEEE. Trimming removed 3 bases from V and 3 bases from J, with 3 bases in between. The CDR3 is CASSSDYGYTF. CDR3 coding DNA: TGTGCCAGCAGCTCGGACTATGGCTACACCTTC.

In nucleotides, the CDR3 is TGTGCCAGCAGTTTATTCGTGACAGGGATGGCAGGAAACACCATATATTTT. Its translation: CASSLFVTGMAGNTIYF. The rearrangement uses TRBV28 and TRBJ1-3; the match to TRBD1 covers 7 bases. J lost 4 bases, V lost 1 base, and 10 bases had no gene match. The CDR3 is 17 amino acids. Germline V CDR1 and CDR2: MDHEN, SYDVKM.

This chain links TRBV7-2 with TRBJ2-7, with TRBD2 matching 7 bases. CDR1 is SGHTA and CDR2 is FQGNSA in the germline V gene. The CDR3 covers 14 residues. V was clipped by 4 bases and J by 4 bases; unmatched bases: 7. As DNA, the CDR3 is TGTGCCAGCAGCTCCGCTAGCGGAAAATACGAGCAGTACTTC. Its translation is CASSSASGKYEQYF.

The J gene is TRBJ1-1, the V gene TRBV27; D possibly corresponds to TRBD1 (6 bases). CDR1 and CDR2 (germline): MNHEY, SMNVEV (reference sequence). The CDR3 sequence is 14 residues long. Trimming removed 1 base from V and 7 bases from J, with 13 bases in between. The CDR3 nucleotides read TGTGCCAGCAGTTTATTGCCAGGGGATTTTGAAGCTTTCTTT. As protein: CASSLLPGDFEAFF.

J is TRBJ1-1 and V is TRBV6-1, with TRBD1 as a possible D gene (5 bases). Trimming left V 0 bases short and J 4 bases short, with 12 bases between. Germline lookup yields CDR1 MNHNS and CDR2 SASEGT. There are 15 residues in the CDR3. The CDR3 spells CASSEARGGGTEAFF. CDR3 sequence (DNA): TGTGCCAGCAGTGAAGCGCGGGGGGGAGGCACTGAAGCTTTCTTT.

The rearrangement uses TRBV4-1 and TRBJ1-4; 9 bases align to TRBD1. V shed 4 bases, J shed 5 bases, and the junction held 2 bases outside the gene matches. This CDR3 has 14 amino acids. Germline V gene lookup returns CDR1 MGHRA and CDR2 YSYEKL. CDR3: CASSPTGGNEKLFF. The CDR3 nucleotides are TGCGCCAGCAGCCCGACAGGGGGGAATGAAAAACTGTTTTTT.